This T cell receptor (beta chain) originates from a study of cytomegalovirus exposure and HLA in healthy donors. This clone was found a few times. What it recognizes is unknown. CDR1 and CDR2 from the germline V gene are MGHRA and YSYEKL. The CDR3 has 14 amino acids. V lost 0 bases and J lost 5, with 10 bases in between. Study conclusions and caveats: A later analysis found most CMV-associated TCR beta chains apparently HLA-restricted. Excluded were some V segments that proved indistinguishable, including TRBV6-2 and TRBV6-3. It was reported in a later analysis that an Asian-associated ancestry cluster showed fewer N-insertions than the approximately 700-donor mean. Reports described diagnosis of cytomegalovirus status by the classifier as highly specific and sensitive.

The primer mix had 60 Vbeta and 13 Jbeta primers. Sequenced by immunoSEQ multiplex PCR; TCRdb stores in-frame clones only, minus some. The repertoire consists of about 200,000 clones, with around 77% occurring once and the leading ten covering 2.9%. Sequencing used PBMCs. The source is a woman aged 30 to 39 in good health and CMV-seronegative. V gene TRBV4-1 combines with J gene TRBJ2-5; D is unclear. CDR3 region: CASSQDRRWETQYF. Written as DNA, the CDR3 is TGCGCCAGCAGCCAAGATCGTAGATGGGAGACCCAGTACTTC.